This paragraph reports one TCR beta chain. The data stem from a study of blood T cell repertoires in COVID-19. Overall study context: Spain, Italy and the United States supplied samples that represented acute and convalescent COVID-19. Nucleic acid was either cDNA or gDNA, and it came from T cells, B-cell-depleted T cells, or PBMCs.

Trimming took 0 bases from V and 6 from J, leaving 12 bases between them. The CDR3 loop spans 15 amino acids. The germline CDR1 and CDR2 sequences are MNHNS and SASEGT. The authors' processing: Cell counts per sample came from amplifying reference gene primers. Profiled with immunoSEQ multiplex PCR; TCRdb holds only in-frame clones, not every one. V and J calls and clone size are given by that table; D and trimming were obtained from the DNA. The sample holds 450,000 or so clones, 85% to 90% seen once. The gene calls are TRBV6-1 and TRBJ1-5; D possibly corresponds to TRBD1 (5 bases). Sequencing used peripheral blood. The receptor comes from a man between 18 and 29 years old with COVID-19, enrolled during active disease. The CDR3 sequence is CASSEARSGSQPQHF. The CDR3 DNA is TGTGCCAGCAGTGAAGCGCGGTCAGGGTCTCAGCCCCAGCATTTT.